This entry concerns a single T cell receptor (beta chain). Antigen: not known. The data were obtained in a study of T cells in Graves' hyperthyroidism and ophthalmopathy. The V gene's germline CDR1 is SGHDT and CDR2 YYEEEE. CDR3 length: 15 amino acids. V was pared by 5 bases and J by 0 bases, with 15 bases between. What was amplified from RNA transcripts were TCR beta CDR3 regions. The HTBI set primed first-round TCR CDR3 RT-PCR. MiXCR, applied by TCRdb to the multiplex PCR reads, yields one record per CDR3 protein. This sample yields more than 300,000 distinct CDR3 sequences, of which less than 20% are seen a single time; around 40% belongs to the top ten. General study results and limits: In the analysis, a 13 V-J model separated ophthalmopathy from stable hyperthyroidism.

The rearrangement joins TRBV5-6 to TRBJ2-7; perhaps TRBD1 as D (5 bases). Input material: blood. This receptor was identified in a man aged 18-30 years with Graves' ophthalmopathy. CDR3 sequence reads: CASRNTRVGSYEQYF. The CDR3, as DNA: TGTGCCAGCAGAAACACCAGGGTAGGCTCCTACGAGCAGTACTTC.